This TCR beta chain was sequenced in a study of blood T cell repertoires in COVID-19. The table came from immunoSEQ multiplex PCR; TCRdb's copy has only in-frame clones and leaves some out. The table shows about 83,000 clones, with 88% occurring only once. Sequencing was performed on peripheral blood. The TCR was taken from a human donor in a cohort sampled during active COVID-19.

CDR3 sequence: CASSLGWGTKGTF. CDR3 DNA sequence: TGTGCCAGCAGCTTAGGGTGGGGGACTAAGGGGACCTTC. This chain connects TRBV5-6 to TRBJ1-2; perhaps TRBD1 as D (5 bases). The CDR3 length is 13 residues. CDR1 is SGHDT, CDR2 YYEEEE, per germline. Trimming removed 2 bases at V and 14 bases at J, with 19 bases between.